This T cell receptor (beta chain) was retrieved from a study of blood T cells in healthy people across ages. Points on this clonotype: Its antigen is undetermined.

Trimming took off 3 bases at V and 2 bases at J, with 11 bases between the two ends. This CDR3 is 14 amino acids long. Per the germline V gene, CDR1 is SGHVS and CDR2 is FQNEAQ. Study results and caveats: There were more naive CD4+ cells and higher diversity in long-lived donors than in aged donors.

Using a J-beta primer mix together with a sample-barcoded 5' primer, a second PCR was run for roughly 7 to 12 cycles. The template-switch adaptor was a 5' adaptor with 12 random nucleotides. It tagged each cDNA molecule. A single record per CDR3 protein comes from TCRdb applying MiXCR to the 5' RACE reads. The profile shows some 1.6 million distinct CDR3 sequences, 30% to 40% of them singletons. This clonotype originated in a woman younger than 45 in good health. V and J are TRBV7-8 and TRBJ2-7; D call uncertain. The material sequenced was blood. The CDR3 reads CASSFGRPTYEQYF. CDR3 bases: TGTGCCAGCAGCTTCGGCAGGCCCACCTACGAGCAGTACTTC. Using reference TRBV7-8 and TRBJ2-7 for the parts outside the CDR3, the full variable domain is GAGVSQSPRYKVAKRGQDVALRCDPISGHVSLFWYQQALGQGPEFLTYFQNEAQLDKSGLPSDRFFAERPEGSVSTLKIQRTQQEDSAVYLCASSFGRPTYEQYFGPGTRLTVT.